The present T cell receptor (beta chain) was sequenced within a study of shared clonotypes between healthy human individuals. The germline CDR1 and CDR2 sequences are MNHEY and SMNVEV (reference sequence). Trimming removed 0 bases from V and 2 bases from J, with 14 bases in between. The CDR3 runs 16 residues. Some clones are missing from TCRdb's copy, which holds only in-frame ones; the method was immunoSEQ multiplex PCR. Of 2 million to 3 million clones in the sample, approximately 93% are singletons; the top ten hold 0.36%. The chain carries TRBV27 and TRBJ2-7; a possible D gene is TRBD2 (6 bases). The TCR comes from a man between 18 and 35 years old in good health. Some clones in this sample may be carry-over from other donors' samples. Sequenced input: naive CD4+ T cells from PBMCs. Specified subset: CD45RA+ positively selected. The CDR3 sequence is CASSLSFSSVTYEQYF. CDR3 in DNA: TGTGCCAGCAGTTTATCTTTCTCTAGCGTAACCTACGAGCAGTACTTC.